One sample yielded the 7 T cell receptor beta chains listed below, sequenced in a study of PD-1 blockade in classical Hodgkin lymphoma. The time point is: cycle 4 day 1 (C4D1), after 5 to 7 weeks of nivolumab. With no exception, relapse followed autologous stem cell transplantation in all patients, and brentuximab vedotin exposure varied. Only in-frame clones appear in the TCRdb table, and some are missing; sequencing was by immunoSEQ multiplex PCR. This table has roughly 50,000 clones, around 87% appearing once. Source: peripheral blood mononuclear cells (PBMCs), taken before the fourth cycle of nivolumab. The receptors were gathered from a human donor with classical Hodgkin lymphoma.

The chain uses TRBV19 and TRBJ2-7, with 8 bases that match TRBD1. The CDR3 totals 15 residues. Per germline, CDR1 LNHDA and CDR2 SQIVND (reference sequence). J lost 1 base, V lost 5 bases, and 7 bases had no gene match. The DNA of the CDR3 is TGTGCCAGTAGTCTTGGGACAGGTCATTCCTACGAGCAGTACTTC. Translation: CASSLGTGHSYEQYF.

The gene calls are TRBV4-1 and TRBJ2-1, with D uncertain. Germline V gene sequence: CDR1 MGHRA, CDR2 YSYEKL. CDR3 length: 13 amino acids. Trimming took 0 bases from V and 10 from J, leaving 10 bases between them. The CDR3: CASSQEGGREQFF. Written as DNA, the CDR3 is TGCGCCAGCAGCCAAGAAGGTGGCAGAGAGCAGTTCTTC.

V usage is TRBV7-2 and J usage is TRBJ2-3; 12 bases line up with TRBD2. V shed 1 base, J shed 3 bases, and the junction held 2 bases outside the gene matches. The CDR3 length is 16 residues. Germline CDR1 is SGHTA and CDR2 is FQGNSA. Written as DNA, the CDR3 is TGTGCCAGCAGCTTAGGAGGGACTAGCGGGACAGATACGCAGTATTTT. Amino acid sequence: CASSLGGTSGTDTQYF.

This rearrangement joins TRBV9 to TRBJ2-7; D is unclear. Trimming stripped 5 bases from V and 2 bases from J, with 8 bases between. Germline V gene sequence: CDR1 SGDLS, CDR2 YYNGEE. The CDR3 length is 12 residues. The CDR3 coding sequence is TGTGCCAGCAGGGAGCCCCCCTACGAGCAGTACTTC. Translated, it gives CASREPPYEQYF.

DNA of the CDR3: TGTGCCAGCAGTTACTTTCTTGGGGGTGCGGGCGCTGAAGCTTTCTTT. It yields the protein CASSYFLGGAGAEAFF. The V gene is TRBV6-6, the J gene TRBJ1-1, with D tentatively TRBD1 (5 bases). The length of the CDR3 is 16 residues. The V end lost 1 base, the J end lost 6 bases, and 18 bases lay between the germline ends. CDR1 is MNHNY and CDR2 is SVGAGI in the germline V gene (reference sequence).

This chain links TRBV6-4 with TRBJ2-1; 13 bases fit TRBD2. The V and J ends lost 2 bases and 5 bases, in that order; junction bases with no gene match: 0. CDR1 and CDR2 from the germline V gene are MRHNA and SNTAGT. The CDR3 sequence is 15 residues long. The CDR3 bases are TGTGCCAGCAGTGACGGACTAGCGGGAGACAATGAGCAGTTCTTC. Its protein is CASSDGLAGDNEQFF.

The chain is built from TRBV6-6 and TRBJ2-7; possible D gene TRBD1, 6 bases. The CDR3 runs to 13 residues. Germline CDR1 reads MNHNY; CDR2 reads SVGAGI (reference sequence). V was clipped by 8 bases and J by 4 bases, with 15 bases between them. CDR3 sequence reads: CASGGRGTYEQYF. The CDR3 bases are TGTGCCAGCGGCGGCAGGGGAACATACGAGCAGTACTTC.